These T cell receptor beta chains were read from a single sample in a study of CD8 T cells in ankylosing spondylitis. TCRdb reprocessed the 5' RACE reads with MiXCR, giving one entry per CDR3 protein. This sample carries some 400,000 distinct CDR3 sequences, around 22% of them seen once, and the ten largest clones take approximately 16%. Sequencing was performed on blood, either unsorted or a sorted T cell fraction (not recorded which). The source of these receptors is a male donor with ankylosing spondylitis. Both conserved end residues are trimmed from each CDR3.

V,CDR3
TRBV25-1,ASGDLTSTDTQY
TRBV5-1,ASSFRPGGPNGLETQY
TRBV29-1,SARALTDTQY
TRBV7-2,ASSPAAGPYEQY
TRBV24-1,ATSVSGRLNEQF
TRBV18,ASSPAGGPQETQY
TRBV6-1,ASRRTLNQPQH
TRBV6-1,ASRPTGGFQPQH
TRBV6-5,ASSYPLVAGETQY
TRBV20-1,SASEADGLRPQH
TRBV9,ASSKQTSAGELF
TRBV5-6,ASSLPRDRGRFFEQY
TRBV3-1,ASSPPGTTNYGYT
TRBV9,ASSSLADPPHEQF
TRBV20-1,SARAGLAANTGELF
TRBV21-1,ASSKVVAGASYEQY
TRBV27,ASRFSYAGELF
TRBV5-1,ASSRGTGGSHETQY
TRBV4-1,ASSLAWTGDSTRQPQH
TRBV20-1,SARFGPTYEQY
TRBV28,ASSLIRNTGELF
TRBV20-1,SAPAQGNYGYT
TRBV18,ASSLTGGDEKLF
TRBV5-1,ASSLEIGSIGYT
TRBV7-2,ASSPVPAGANVLT
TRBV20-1,SASLGWRGLGYT
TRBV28,ASSFKGLSYNEQF
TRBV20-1,SQPTYGGTLKSSYNEQF
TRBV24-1,ATSDPPLPDTQY
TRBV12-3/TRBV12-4,ASNLAVTPDTQY
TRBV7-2,ASSTAETQY
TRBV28,ASRSPGPSTDTQY
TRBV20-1,SAILPGTLLTYEQY
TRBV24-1,ATSEGGLSNEQF
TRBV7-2,ASSSSLSGTGELF
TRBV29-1,SVERGLAGYNEQF
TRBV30,AWSVRTRTVPLH
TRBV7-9,ASSLAAGSDRAYGYT
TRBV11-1,ASVQGLAGEWASTDTQY
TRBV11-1,ASGVAGSNEQF
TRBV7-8,ASSLEAAGGTFYNEQF
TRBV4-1,ASSQEYRIQETQY
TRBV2,ASRLADPHGYT
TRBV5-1,ASSLSGEEQF
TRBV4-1,ASSQDRTRAGRGEQF
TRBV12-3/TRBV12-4,ASSLVTGGHQPQH
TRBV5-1,ASSSETKEQF
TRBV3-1,ASSQDTWGGNTIY
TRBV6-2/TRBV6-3,ASTAGYTGELF
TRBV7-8,ASSLREVGYGYT